A single TCR beta chain is shown here with its context. The sample belongs to a study of OX40 agonist ivuxolimab in advanced cancers. Germline CDR1 reads SNHLY; CDR2 reads FYNNEI. Trimming cost V 7 bases and J 12 bases; bases outside gene matches: 4. The CDR3 has 11 residues. Data came from immunoSEQ multiplex PCR; TCRdb stores just in-frame clones and leaves some out. The sample includes 50,000 to 65,000 clones, roughly 80% of them seen just once. The chain couples TRBV2 to TRBJ2-2; 8 bases are a match to TRBD1. The receptor was isolated from an adult with an advanced solid tumor such as melanoma, head and neck, liver or kidney cancer. The sequenced sample was CD4+ or CD8+ T cells sorted from blood, obtained in a trial of the OX40 agonist ivuxolimab. The CDR3, as DNA: TGTGCCAGCAATGGACAGGGACAGCTGTTTTTT. This encodes CASNGQGQLFF. The whole variable domain, filled in from reference TRBV2 and TRBJ2-2, reads EPEVTQTPSHQVTQMGQEVILRCVPISNHLYFYWYRQILGQKVEFLVSFYNNEISEKSEIFDDQFSVERPDGSNFTLKIRSTKLEDSAMYFCASNGQGQLFFGEGSRLTVL.